Detailed here is one T cell receptor beta chain. Germline CDR1 is LNHDA and CDR2 is SQIVND (reference sequence). This CDR3 contains 12 residues. V was clipped by 3 bases and J by 8 bases, with 5 bases between them. These data belong to a study of blood T cell repertoires in COVID-19. In the study overall: Sites in the United States, Italy and Spain provided acute and convalescent COVID-19 samples. Sample material is recorded as cDNA or gDNA derived from T cells, B-cell-depleted T cells, or PBMCs.

The authors' processing: Using reference gene primer amplification, nucleated cell counts were estimated. Only in-frame clones appear in the TCRdb table, and some are missing; sequencing was by immunoSEQ multiplex PCR. That table is the source of V, J and clone size, and D and trimming were worked out from the DNA. The sample lists about 190,000 clones, about nine tenths occurring once. The TCR sequence derives from a man between 18 and 29 years old with active or convalescent COVID-19. The V and J genes are TRBV19 and TRBJ1-6; D uncertain. Sequenced sample: peripheral blood. The CDR3 DNA reads as TGTGCCAGTAGTATGCGGGATTCACCCCTCCACTTT. It encodes CASSMRDSPLHF.